A single sample is the source of the 7 T cell receptor beta chains below, sequenced in a study of blood T cells in healthy people across ages. With a J-beta primer mix and a sample-barcoded 5' primer, a second PCR ran about 7 to 12 cycles. TCRdb re-analysed the 5' RACE reads in MiXCR, keeping a single row per CDR3 protein. The sample records more than 450,000 distinct CDR3 sequences, about 27% being singletons. The same sample was also studied in work on T cells of mothers and their children.

Sequencing was done on a sample of blood. The receptor set was obtained from a boy aged 2 to 9 in good health.

This CDR3 is CASSDADANGELFF. Written as DNA, the CDR3 is TGTGCCAGCAGTGACGCGGATGCTAACGGGGAGCTGTTTTTT. J is TRBJ2-2 and V is TRBV6-4; no clear D gene. Trimming left V 2 bases short and J 7 bases short, with 11 bases between. This CDR3 is built from 14 residues. The germline V gene has CDR1 MRHNA and CDR2 SNTAGT.

This clonotype occurred many times. The rearrangement links TRBV5-1 to TRBJ2-4; D may be TRBD2 (6 bases). Between the trimmed V and J ends, which lost 2 bases and 5 bases, there was a span of 14 bases. Germline V gene data show CDR1 as SGHRS and CDR2 as YFSETQ. This CDR3 region has 15 residues. The CDR3: CASSFVGGPENIQYF. The CDR3 bases are TGCGCCAGCAGCTTCGTGGGAGGACCAGAAAACATTCAGTACTTC. The whole variable domain, filled in from reference TRBV5-1 and TRBJ2-4, reads KAGVTQTPRYLIKTRGQQVTLSCSPISGHRSVSWYQQTPGQGLQFLFEYFSETQRNKGNFPGRFSGRQFSNSRSEMNVSTLELGDSALYLCASSFVGGPENIQYFGAGTRLSVL.

The sample holds a few counts of this clonotype. This sequence joins TRBV9 and TRBJ2-3, with a tentative D call TRBD2 (6 bases). In germline, CDR1 is SGDLS, CDR2 YYNGEE. This CDR3 has 14 residues. V gave up 0 bases and J gave up 4 bases, with 9 bases separating them. The CDR3 is CASSVEGGPDTQYF. The CDR3 DNA reads as TGTGCCAGCAGCGTAGAGGGAGGCCCAGATACGCAGTATTTT.

This clonotype was seen only a few times. This chain joins TRBV6-1 and TRBJ1-3; D is ambiguous. This CDR3 contains 14 residues. Germline CDR1 is MNHNS and CDR2 is SASEGT. V gave up 7 bases and J gave up 0 bases, with 10 bases separating them. In DNA form, the CDR3 reads TGTGCCAGCATTACTGGTATCTCTGGAAACACCATATATTTT. Translated: CASITGISGNTIYF.

This clonotype was recorded a few times. The chain employs TRBV3-1 and TRBJ2-7; D call uncertain. CDR3 length: 12 amino acids. V dropped 1 base and J dropped 4 bases, with 5 bases sitting between them. Germline values: CDR1 LGHDT, CDR2 YNNKEL (reference sequence). The chain's CDR3 is CASSQVEYEQYF. The CDR3, as DNA: TGTGCCAGCAGCCAAGTCGAATACGAGCAGTACTTC.

The chain is built from TRBV2 and TRBJ2-1; D is perhaps TRBD2 (6 bases). This CDR3 comprises 14 residues. V lost 4 bases and J lost 7, with 14 bases in between. In germline, CDR1 is SNHLY, CDR2 FYNNEI. CDR3 nucleotide sequence: TGTGCCAGCAGTGGCGGGATTCGGCGAAATGAGCAGTTCTTC. It is translated as CASSGGIRRNEQFF. Combining the CDR3 with reference TRBV2 and TRBJ2-1 gives the whole variable domain EPEVTQTPSHQVTQMGQEVILRCVPISNHLYFYWYRQILGQKVEFLVSFYNNEISEKSEIFDDQFSVERPDGSNFTLKIRSTKLEDSAMYFCASSGGIRRNEQFFGPGTRLTVL.

In its sample, this clonotype was seen a few times. The rearrangement joins TRBV20-1 to TRBJ2-5; tentatively, D is TRBD2 (5 bases). CDR1 is DFQATT, CDR2 SNEGSKA, per germline (reference sequence). There are 16 residues in the CDR3. Between the trimmed V and J ends, which lost 0 bases and 4 bases, there was a span of 18 bases. The CDR3 is CSARDHHDYSAETQYF. The CDR3 nucleotides read TGCAGTGCTAGAGATCACCACGACTATTCGGCAGAGACCCAGTACTTC.